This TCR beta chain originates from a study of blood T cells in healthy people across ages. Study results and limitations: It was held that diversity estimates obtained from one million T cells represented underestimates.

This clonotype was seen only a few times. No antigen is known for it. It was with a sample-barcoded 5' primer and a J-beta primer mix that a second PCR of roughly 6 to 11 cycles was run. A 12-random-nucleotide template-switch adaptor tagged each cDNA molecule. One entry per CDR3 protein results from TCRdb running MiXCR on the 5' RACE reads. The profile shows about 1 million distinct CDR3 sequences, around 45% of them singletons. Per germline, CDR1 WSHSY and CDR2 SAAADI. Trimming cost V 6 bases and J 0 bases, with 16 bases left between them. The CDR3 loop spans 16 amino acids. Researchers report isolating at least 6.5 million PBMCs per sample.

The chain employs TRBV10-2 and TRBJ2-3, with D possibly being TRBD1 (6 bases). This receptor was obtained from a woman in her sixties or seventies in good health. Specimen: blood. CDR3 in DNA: TGCGCCAGCAGGCTATCTAGGGGGATAAGCACAGATACGCAGTATTTT. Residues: CASRLSRGISTDTQYF.